The clone carrying this T cell receptor (beta chain) was seen repeatedly, ten times or more. Its specificity is unknown. The sample is drawn from a study of T cells in Graves' hyperthyroidism and ophthalmopathy. Study observations and caveats: Ophthalmopathy and stable hyperthyroidism were separated by a 13 V-J model.

This CDR3 has 15 residues. Germline values: CDR1 MNHEY, CDR2 SMNVEV (reference sequence). The junction had 9 bases not matched to a gene; V was cut back by 5 bases and J by 3 bases. The investigators amplified TCR beta CDR3 regions from RNA transcripts. HTBI primers were the set used in a first-round RT-PCR of the TCR CDR3. TCRdb processed the multiplex PCR reads anew with MiXCR; each CDR3 protein has one entry. The profile covers 550,000 to 800,000 distinct CDR3 sequences, with about 16% appearing a single time and roughly 8% taken by the ten largest. This receptor was taken from a man aged 18 to 29 with Graves' hyperthyroidism. The rearrangement links TRBV27 to TRBJ1-1, with 7 bases that match TRBD1. Sequencing input: blood. The CDR3 DNA reads as TGTGCCAGCAGTCAAAACAGGGGACCATACACTGAAGCTTTCTTT. Residues: CASSQNRGPYTEAFF.